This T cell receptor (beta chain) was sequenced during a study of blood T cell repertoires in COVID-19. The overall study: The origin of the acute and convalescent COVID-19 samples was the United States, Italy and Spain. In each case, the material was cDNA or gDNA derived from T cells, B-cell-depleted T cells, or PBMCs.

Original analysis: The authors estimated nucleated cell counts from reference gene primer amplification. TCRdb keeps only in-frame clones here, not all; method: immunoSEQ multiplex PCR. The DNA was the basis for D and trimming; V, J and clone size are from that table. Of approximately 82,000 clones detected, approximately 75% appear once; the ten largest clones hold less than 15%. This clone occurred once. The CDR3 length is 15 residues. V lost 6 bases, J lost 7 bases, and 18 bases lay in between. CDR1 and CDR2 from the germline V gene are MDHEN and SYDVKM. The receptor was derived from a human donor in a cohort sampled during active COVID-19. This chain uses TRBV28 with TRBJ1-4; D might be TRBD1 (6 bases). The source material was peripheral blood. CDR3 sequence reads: CASSLNRDVGEKLFF. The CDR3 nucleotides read TGTGCCAGCAGCCTTAACAGGGATGTGGGTGAAAAACTGTTTTTT.